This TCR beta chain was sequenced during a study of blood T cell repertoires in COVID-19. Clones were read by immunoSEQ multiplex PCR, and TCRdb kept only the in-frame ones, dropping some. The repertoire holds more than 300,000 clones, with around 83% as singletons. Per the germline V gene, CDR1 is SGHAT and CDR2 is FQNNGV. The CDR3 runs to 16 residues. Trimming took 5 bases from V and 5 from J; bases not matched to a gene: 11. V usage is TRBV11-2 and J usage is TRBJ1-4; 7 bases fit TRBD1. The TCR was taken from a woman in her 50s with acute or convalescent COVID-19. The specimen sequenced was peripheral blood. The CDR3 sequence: CASSPLTGFRNEKLFF. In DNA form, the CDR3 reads TGTGCCAGCAGCCCCCTGACAGGGTTTAGAAATGAAAAACTGTTTTTT.